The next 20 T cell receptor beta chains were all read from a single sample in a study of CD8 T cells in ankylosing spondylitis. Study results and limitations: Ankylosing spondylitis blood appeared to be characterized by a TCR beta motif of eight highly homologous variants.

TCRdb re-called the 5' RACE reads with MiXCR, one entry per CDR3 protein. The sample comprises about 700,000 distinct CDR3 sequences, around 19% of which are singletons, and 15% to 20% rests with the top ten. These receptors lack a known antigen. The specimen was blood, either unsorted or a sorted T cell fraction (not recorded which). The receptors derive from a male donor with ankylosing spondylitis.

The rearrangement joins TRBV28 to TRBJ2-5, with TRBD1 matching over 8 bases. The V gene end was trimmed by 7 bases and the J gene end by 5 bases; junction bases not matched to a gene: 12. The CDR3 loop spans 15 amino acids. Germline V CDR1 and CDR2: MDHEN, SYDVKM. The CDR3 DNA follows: TGTGCCAGCACCACCCCCAGGGGGCTCGGGGAGACCCAGTACTTC. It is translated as CASTTPRGLGETQYF.

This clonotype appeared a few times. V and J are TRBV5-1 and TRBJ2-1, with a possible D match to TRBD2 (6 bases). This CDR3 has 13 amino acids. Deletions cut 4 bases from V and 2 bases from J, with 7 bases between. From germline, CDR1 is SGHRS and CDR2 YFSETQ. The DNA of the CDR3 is TGCGCCAGCAGCACTAGCACCTACAATGAGCAGTTCTTC. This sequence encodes CASSTSTYNEQFF.

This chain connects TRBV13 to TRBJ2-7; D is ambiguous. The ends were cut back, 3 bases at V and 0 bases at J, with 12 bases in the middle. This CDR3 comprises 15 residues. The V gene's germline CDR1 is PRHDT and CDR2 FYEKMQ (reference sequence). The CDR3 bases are TGTGCCAGCAGCTTGGGCTCCTCGAGCTCCTACGAGCAGTACTTC. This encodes CASSLGSSSSYEQYF.

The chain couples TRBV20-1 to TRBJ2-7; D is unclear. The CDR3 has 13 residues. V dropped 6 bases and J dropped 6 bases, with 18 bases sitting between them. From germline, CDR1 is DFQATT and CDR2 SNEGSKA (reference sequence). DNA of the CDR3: TGCAGTGCGCTACGAATGGGTCGCAGCGAGCAGTACTTC. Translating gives CSALRMGRSEQYF.

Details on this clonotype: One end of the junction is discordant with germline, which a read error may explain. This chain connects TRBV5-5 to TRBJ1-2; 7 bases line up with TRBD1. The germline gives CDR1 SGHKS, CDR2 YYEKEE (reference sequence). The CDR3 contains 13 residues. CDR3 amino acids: CASSLGLGTADKF. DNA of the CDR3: TGTGCCAGCAGCTTGGGCCTCGGGACAGCGGACAAATTC. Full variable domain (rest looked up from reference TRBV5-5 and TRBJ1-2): DAGVTQSPTHLIKTRGQQVTLRCSPISGHKSVSWYQQVLGQGPQFIFQYYEKEERGRGNFPDRFSARQFPNYSSELNVNALLLGDSALYLCASSLGLGTADKFGSGTRLTVV.

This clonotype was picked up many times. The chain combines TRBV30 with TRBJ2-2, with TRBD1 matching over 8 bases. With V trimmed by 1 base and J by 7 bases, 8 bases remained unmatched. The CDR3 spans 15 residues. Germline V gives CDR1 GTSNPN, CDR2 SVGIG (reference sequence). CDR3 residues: CAWSAQGAHFGELFF. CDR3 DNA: TGTGCCTGGAGTGCGCAGGGGGCGCATTTCGGGGAGCTGTTTTTT.

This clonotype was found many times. The CDR3 DNA follows: TGCGCCAGCAGCTCCCAGGTGGGGACGGGGAACACTGAAGCTTTCTTT. It codes for CASSSQVGTGNTEAFF. The rearrangement links TRBV5-1 to TRBJ1-1; weak D call: TRBD1 (5 bases). Germline CDR1 reads SGHRS; CDR2 reads YFSETQ. Trimming pared 3 bases from V and 1 base from J, leaving 16 bases between. CDR3 length equals 16 residues.

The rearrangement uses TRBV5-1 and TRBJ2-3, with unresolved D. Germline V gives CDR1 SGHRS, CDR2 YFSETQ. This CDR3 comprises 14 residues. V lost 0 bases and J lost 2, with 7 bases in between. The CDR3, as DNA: TGCGCCAGCAGCTTGGACCTAATCACAGATACGCAGTATTTT. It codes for CASSLDLITDTQYF.

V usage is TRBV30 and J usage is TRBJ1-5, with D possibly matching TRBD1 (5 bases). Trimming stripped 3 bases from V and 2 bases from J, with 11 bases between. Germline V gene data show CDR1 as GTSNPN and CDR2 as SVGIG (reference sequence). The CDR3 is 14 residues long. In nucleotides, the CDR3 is TGTGCCTGGAGCGTTGACAGCGGCAATCAGCCCCAGCATTTT. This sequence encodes CAWSVDSGNQPQHF.

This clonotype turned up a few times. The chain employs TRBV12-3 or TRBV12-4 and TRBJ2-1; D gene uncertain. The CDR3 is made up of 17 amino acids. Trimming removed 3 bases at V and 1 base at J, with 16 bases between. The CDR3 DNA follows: TGTGCCAGCAGTTTTATTTCCAAGCTCCTTTCCTACAATGAGCAGTTCTTC. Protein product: CASSFISKLLSYNEQFF.

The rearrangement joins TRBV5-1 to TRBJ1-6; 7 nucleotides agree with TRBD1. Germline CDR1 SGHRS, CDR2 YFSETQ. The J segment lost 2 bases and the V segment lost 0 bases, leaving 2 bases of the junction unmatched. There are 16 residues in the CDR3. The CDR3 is CASSLEGGTYNSPLHF. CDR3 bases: TGCGCCAGCAGCTTGGAAGGGGGCACCTATAATTCACCCCTCCACTTT.

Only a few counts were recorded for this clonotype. CDR3 DNA sequence: TGTGCCAGCAGCGTAGGCAGGGGGCTCTCCTACGAGCAGTACTTC. Encoded protein: CASSVGRGLSYEQYF. The chain has TRBV9 and TRBJ2-7; 8 nucleotides line up with TRBD1. The CDR3 has 15 amino acids. Germline V gives CDR1 SGDLS, CDR2 YYNGEE. Trimming at V came to 0 bases and at J to 0 bases, leaving 2 bases not matched to a gene. Full variable domain (outside the CDR3, taken from reference TRBV9 and TRBJ2-7): DSGVTQTPKHLITATGQRVTLRCSPRSGDLSVYWYQQSLDQGLQFLIQYYNGEERAKGNILERFSAQQFPDLHSELNLSSLELGDSALYFCASSVGRGLSYEQYFGPGTRLTVT.

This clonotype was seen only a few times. CDR3: CASRIAGGNTGELFF. The CDR3 DNA is TGTGCCAGCAGGATAGCGGGGGGGAACACCGGGGAGCTGTTTTTT. This chain links TRBV6-1 with TRBJ2-2, with 10 bases identical to TRBD2. In germline, CDR1 is MNHNS, CDR2 SASEGT. The CDR3 has 15 amino acids. The J segment lost 1 base and the V segment lost 6 bases, leaving 2 bases of the junction unmatched.

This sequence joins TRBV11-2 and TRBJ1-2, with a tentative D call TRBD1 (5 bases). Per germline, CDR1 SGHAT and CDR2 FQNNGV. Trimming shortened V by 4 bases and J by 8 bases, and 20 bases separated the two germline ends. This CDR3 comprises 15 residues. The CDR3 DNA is TGTGCCAGCAGCTCTCTAATAACACAGGTGCCAGGCTACACCTTC. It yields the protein CASSSLITQVPGYTF.

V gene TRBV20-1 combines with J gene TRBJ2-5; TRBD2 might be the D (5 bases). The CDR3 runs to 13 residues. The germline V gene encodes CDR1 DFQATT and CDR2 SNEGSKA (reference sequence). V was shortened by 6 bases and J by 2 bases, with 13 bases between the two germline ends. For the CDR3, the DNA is TGCAGTGCCCACCGGACTGGTCAAGAGACCCAGTACTTC. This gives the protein CSAHRTGQETQYF.

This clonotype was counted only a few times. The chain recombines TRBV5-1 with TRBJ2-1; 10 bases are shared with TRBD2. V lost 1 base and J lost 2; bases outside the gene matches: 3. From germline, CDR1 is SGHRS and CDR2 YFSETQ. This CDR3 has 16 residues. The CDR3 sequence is CASSLTSGTAYNEQFF. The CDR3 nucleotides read TGCGCCAGCAGCTTGACTAGCGGGACTGCCTACAATGAGCAGTTCTTC.

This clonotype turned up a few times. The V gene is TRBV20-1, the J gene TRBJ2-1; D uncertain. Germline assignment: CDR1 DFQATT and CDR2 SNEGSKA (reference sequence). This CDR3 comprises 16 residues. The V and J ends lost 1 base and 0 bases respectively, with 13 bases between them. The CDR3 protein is CSARGWLMSSYNEQFF. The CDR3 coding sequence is TGCAGTGCTAGAGGGTGGTTGATGAGCTCCTACAATGAGCAGTTCTTC.

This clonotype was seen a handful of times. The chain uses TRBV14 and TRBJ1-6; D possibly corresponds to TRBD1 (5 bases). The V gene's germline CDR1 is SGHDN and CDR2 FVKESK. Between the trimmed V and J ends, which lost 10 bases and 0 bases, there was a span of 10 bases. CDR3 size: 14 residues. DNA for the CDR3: TGTGCCAACCCAGGGAGCTCCTATAATTCACCCCTCCACTTT. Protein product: CANPGSSYNSPLHF. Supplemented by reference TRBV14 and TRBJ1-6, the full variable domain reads EAGVTQFPSHSVIEKGQTVTLRCDPISGHDNLYWYRRVMGKEIKFLLHFVKESKQDESGMPNNRFLAERTGGTYSTLKVQPAELEDSGVYFCANPGSSYNSPLHFGNGTRLTVT.

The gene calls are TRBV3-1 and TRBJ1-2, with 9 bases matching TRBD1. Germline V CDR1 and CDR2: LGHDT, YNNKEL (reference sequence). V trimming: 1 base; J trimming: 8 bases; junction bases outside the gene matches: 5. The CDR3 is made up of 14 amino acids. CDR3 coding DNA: TGTGCCAGCAGCCAAGTGGGACAGGGAAGGGGCTACACCTTC. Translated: CASSQVGQGRGYTF.

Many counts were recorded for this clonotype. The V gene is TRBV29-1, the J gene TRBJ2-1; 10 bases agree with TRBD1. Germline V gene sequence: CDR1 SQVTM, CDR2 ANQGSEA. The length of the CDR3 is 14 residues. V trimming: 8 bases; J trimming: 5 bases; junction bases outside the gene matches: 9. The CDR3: CSTDRGGEDNEQFF. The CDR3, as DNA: TGCAGCACGGACAGGGGGGGGGAAGACAATGAGCAGTTCTTC.